Shown below are 10 T cell receptor beta chains from a single sample sequenced in a study of blood T cell repertoires in COVID-19. Only in-frame clones appear in the TCRdb table, and some are missing; sequencing was by immunoSEQ multiplex PCR. In the table there are just under 70,000 clones, roughly 90% of which are singletons. Sequencing was performed on peripheral blood. These receptors were obtained from a man aged 25 to 45 with acute or convalescent COVID-19.

This clone was observed a few times. This sequence joins TRBV28 and TRBJ1-2; no definite D call. The CDR3 length is 18 residues. Germline loops: CDR1 MDHEN, CDR2 SYDVKM. V shed 5 bases and J shed 4 bases, with 26 bases lying between them. CDR3 protein: CASSSFRESETVGYGYTF. CDR3 in DNA: TGTGCCAGCAGTAGTTTCCGGGAGTCTGAGACTGTGGGCTATGGCTACACCTTC.

The chain has TRBV27 and TRBJ1-1; 8 positions agree with TRBD1. V shed 5 bases and J 5 bases; nucleotides not matched to a gene: 13. The germline gives CDR1 MNHEY, CDR2 SMNVEV (reference sequence). The CDR3 loop spans 16 amino acids. The CDR3 DNA is TGTGCCAGCAGTCCATCGACAGGGGACGGCTGGACTGAAGCTTTCTTT. Its protein product is CASSPSTGDGWTEAFF.

The genes are TRBV6-5 and TRBJ2-1; D possibly corresponds to TRBD1 (6 bases). V shed 6 bases and J shed 8 bases, with 11 bases lying between them. The CDR3 is 12 residues long. Germline V CDR1 and CDR2: MNHEY, SVGAGI. The CDR3 here is CASRSGAHEQFF. The DNA of the CDR3 is TGTGCCAGCAGGTCAGGGGCCCATGAGCAGTTCTTC.

CDR3 protein: CASSPRLNTGELFF. The CDR3 DNA follows: TGTGCCAGCTCACCGCGTCTAAACACCGGGGAGCTGTTTTTT. The V gene is TRBV18, the J gene TRBJ2-2; D unclear. Trimming took off 3 bases at V and 2 bases at J, with 7 bases between the two ends. CDR3 length equals 14 residues. CDR1 and CDR2 (germline): KGHSH, LQKENI.

This sequence joins TRBV6-6 and TRBJ2-7; perhaps TRBD2 as D (6 bases). The ends were cut back, 4 bases at V and 2 bases at J, with 12 bases in the middle. Germline V gives CDR1 MNHNY, CDR2 SVGAGI (reference sequence). This CDR3 contains 14 residues. DNA of the CDR3: TGTGCCAGCAGTTTGACGGGACTCCCCTACGAGCAGTACTTC. Amino acid sequence: CASSLTGLPYEQYF.

This chain connects TRBV28 to TRBJ1-5; 8 positions match TRBD1. Germline V gives CDR1 MDHEN, CDR2 SYDVKM. V was clipped by 5 bases and J by 4 bases; unmatched bases: 4. The CDR3 is 14 residues long. The CDR3 DNA is TGTGCCAGCAGTGGACAGGGAAATAATCAGCCCCAGCATTTT. This gives the protein CASSGQGNNQPQHF.

This chain connects TRBV24-1 to TRBJ2-2; the match to TRBD1 covers 9 bases. This CDR3 is 14 amino acids long. Germline assignment: CDR1 KGHDR and CDR2 SFDVKD. The V and J ends lost 3 bases and 10 bases, in that order; junction bases with no gene match: 5. The DNA of the CDR3 is TGTGCCACCAGTGATCTATGGACAGGGGAGGAGCTGTTTTTT. Protein: CATSDLWTGEELFF.

The rearrangement uses TRBV9 and TRBJ2-2, with D uncertain. Between the trimmed V and J ends, which lost 0 bases and 0 bases, there was a span of 9 bases. CDR1 is SGDLS and CDR2 is YYNGEE in the germline V gene. This CDR3 comprises 16 residues. CDR3 region: CASSVGRRTNTGELFF. DNA for the CDR3: TGTGCCAGCAGCGTAGGGAGACGGACGAACACCGGGGAGCTGTTTTTT.

The chain has TRBV6-5 and TRBJ1-2; 7 bases match TRBD1. CDR3 length: 13 amino acids. J gave up 0 bases and V 6 bases, and 1 base lay outside the gene matches. CDR1 MNHEY and CDR2 SVGAGI come from the germline V gene. CDR3 sequence: CASRTGTNYGYTF. DNA for the CDR3: TGTGCCAGCAGGACAGGGACTAACTATGGCTACACCTTC.

This clone was counted only a few times. J is TRBJ1-6 and V is TRBV5-6, with 8 bases matching TRBD1. CDR1 is SGHDT, CDR2 YYEEEE, per germline. J lost 7 bases, V lost 3 bases, and 9 bases had no gene match. The CDR3 totals 16 residues. This CDR3 reads CASSWGGQVLNSPLHF. The CDR3 nucleotides are TGTGCCAGCAGCTGGGGGGGACAGGTGTTGAATTCACCCCTCCACTTT.